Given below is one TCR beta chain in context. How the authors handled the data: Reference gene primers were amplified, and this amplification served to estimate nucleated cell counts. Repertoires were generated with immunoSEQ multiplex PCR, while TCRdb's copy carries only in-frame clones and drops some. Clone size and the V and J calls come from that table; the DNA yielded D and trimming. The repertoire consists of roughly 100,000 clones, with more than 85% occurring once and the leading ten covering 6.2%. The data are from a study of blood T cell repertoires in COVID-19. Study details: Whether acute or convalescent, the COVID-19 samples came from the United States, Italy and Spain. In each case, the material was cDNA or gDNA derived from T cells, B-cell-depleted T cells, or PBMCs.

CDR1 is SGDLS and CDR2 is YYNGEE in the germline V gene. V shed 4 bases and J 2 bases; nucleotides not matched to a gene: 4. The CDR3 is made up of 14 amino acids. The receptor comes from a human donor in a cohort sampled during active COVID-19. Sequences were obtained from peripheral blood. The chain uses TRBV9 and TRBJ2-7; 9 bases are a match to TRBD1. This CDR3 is CASSLGTGTYEQYF. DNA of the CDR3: TGTGCCAGCAGCCTAGGGACAGGGACCTACGAGCAGTACTTC.